The next 13 T cell receptor beta chains were all read from a single sample in a study of cytomegalovirus exposure and HLA in healthy donors. PCR employed 60 Vbeta and 13 Jbeta primers. Sequenced by immunoSEQ multiplex PCR; TCRdb stores in-frame clones only, minus some. The sample data list about 140,000 clones. Material: PBMCs. Every receptor here comes from a male donor in good health and CMV-seronegative.

DNA for the CDR3: TGTGCCAGCAGTGGTTCTACAGGTTTGCTTAGAACCCAGTACTTC. Translated, it gives CASSGSTGLLRTQYF. V usage is TRBV25-1 and J usage is TRBJ2-5, with D possibly matching TRBD1 (5 bases). CDR3 length: 15 residues. The germline V and J ends were trimmed by 4 bases and 8 bases, with 20 bases remaining between them. CDR1 is MGHDK, CDR2 SYGVNS, per germline.

This chain links TRBV2 with TRBJ1-2, with no clear D. Trimming took 6 bases from V and 6 from J, leaving 17 bases between them. CDR1 is SNHLY and CDR2 is FYNNEI in the germline V gene. The CDR3 loop spans 14 amino acids. The CDR3 region is CASSLAASTDGYTF. The CDR3 DNA follows: TGTGCCAGCAGCCTCGCCGCATCTACGGATGGCTACACCTTC.

Concerning this clone itself: Other DNA sequences in this specimen translate into the identical CDR3. The genes are TRBV6-5 and TRBJ1-2, with 8 bases that match TRBD1. V gave up 6 bases and J gave up 10 bases; unmatched junction bases: 7. Germline assignment: CDR1 MNHEY and CDR2 SVGAGI. The CDR3 sequence is 12 residues long. CDR3 in amino acids: CASSPGDRSYTF. The DNA for the CDR3 is TGTGCCAGCAGCCCGGGGGACAGGTCCTACACCTTC.

The chain joins TRBV30 to TRBJ1-2, with 8 bases lining up with TRBD1. The CDR3 runs 12 residues. The germline V gene encodes CDR1 GTSNPN and CDR2 SVGIG (reference sequence). V lost 1 base to trimming and J lost 10 bases; unmatched junction nucleotides: 5. CDR3 region: CAWSADRGDYTF. The CDR3 region has the DNA TGTGCCTGGAGTGCCGACAGGGGAGACTACACCTTC.

The V gene is TRBV4-1, the J gene TRBJ2-7, with D possibly TRBD2 on 6 matching bases. The germline V gene has CDR1 MGHRA and CDR2 YSYEKL. V was cut by 4 bases and J by 4 bases, with 14 bases left in between. This CDR3 is built from 14 residues. This chain's CDR3 is CASSLSEAGYEQYF. In nucleotides, the CDR3 is TGCGCCAGCAGCCTTTCCGAGGCGGGGTACGAGCAGTACTTC.

V is TRBV29-1 and J is TRBJ2-7; 11 nucleotides align to TRBD1. The V segment lost 4 bases and the J segment 6 bases; nucleotides outside the gene matches: 2. Looked up from germline, CDR1 is SQVTM and CDR2 is ANQGSEA. CDR3 length equals 12 residues. CDR3 coding DNA: TGCAGCGTTGGCGGGACAGGGGGCGAGCAGTACTTC. This gives the protein CSVGGTGGEQYF.

J is TRBJ2-6 and V is TRBV19; 8 bases line up with TRBD2. This CDR3 contains 20 residues. Germline V CDR1 and CDR2: LNHDA, SQIVND (reference sequence). V lost 2 bases, J lost 2 bases, and 14 bases stayed unmatched. The CDR3 region is CASSISRPGPGGPGANVLTF. The DNA of the CDR3 is TGTGCCAGTAGTATATCCAGGCCTGGACCGGGAGGGCCTGGGGCCAACGTCCTGACTTTC.

This chain connects TRBV2 to TRBJ2-1; 7 nucleotides align to TRBD1. This CDR3 is 17 amino acids long. Germline V lookup: CDR1 SNHLY, CDR2 FYNNEI. J gave up 0 bases and V 4 bases, and 9 bases lay outside the gene matches. The CDR3 nucleotides read TGTGCCAGCAGTGGACAGGGATCAGAGAGCTCCTACAATGAGCAGTTCTTC. It translates to CASSGQGSESSYNEQFF. The whole variable domain, filled in from reference TRBV2 and TRBJ2-1, reads EPEVTQTPSHQVTQMGQEVILRCVPISNHLYFYWYRQILGQKVEFLVSFYNNEISEKSEIFDDQFSVERPDGSNFTLKIRSTKLEDSAMYFCASSGQGSESSYNEQFFGPGTRLTVL.

V gene TRBV4-2 combines with J gene TRBJ1-1, with D possibly TRBD1 on 5 matching bases. The CDR3 runs 15 residues. V lost 0 bases and J 4 bases, leaving 12 bases between the germline ends. Per the germline V gene, CDR1 is LGHNA and CDR2 is YNFKEQ. As DNA, the CDR3 is TGTGCCAGCAGCCAAGAGGAGGGGAGGAGCACTGAAGCTTTCTTT. Translation: CASSQEEGRSTEAFF.

The chain joins TRBV30 to TRBJ1-5; D remains unclear. With 0 bases removed from V and 4 bases from J, the gap between germline ends came to 10 bases. This CDR3 comprises 14 residues. The V gene's germline CDR1 is GTSNPN and CDR2 SVGIG (reference sequence). The CDR3 reads CAWSVQRGNQPQHF. CDR3 sequence (DNA): TGTGCCTGGAGTGTACAACGGGGTAATCAGCCCCAGCATTTT.

This chain connects TRBV28 to TRBJ1-5; D possibly corresponds to TRBD1 (5 bases). Looked up from germline, CDR1 is MDHEN and CDR2 is SYDVKM. The CDR3 has 14 amino acids. Trimming removed 5 bases from V and 6 bases from J, with 14 bases in between. CDR3 nucleotide sequence: TGTGCCAGCAGTGGCGGGGGGTCCGTTCAGCCCCAGCATTTT. The encoded protein is CASSGGGSVQPQHF.

This chain's CDR3 is CASSPDAREGSLEQFF. The CDR3, as DNA: TGTGCCAGCTCACCTGATGCCCGGGAGGGATCCCTTGAGCAGTTCTTC. The rearrangement joins TRBV18 to TRBJ2-1; 8 positions agree with TRBD2. The CDR3 contains 16 residues. Germline assignment: CDR1 KGHSH and CDR2 LQKENI. Trimming at V came to 3 bases and at J to 9 bases, leaving 13 bases not matched to a gene.

The chain couples TRBV19 to TRBJ2-1, with 9 nucleotides matching TRBD2. From germline, CDR1 is LNHDA and CDR2 SQIVND (reference sequence). V lost 6 bases to trimming and J lost 0 bases; unmatched junction nucleotides: 12. The CDR3 sequence is 18 residues long. CDR3 residues: CASSPPGGRALSYNEQFF. CDR3 nucleotides: TGTGCCAGTAGCCCACCTGGCGGGAGGGCCCTCTCCTACAATGAGCAGTTCTTC.